Described below is a single T cell receptor (beta chain) sequence and its context. Antigen specificity is unknown. Next came a second PCR, run for about 6 to 11 cycles, which used a sample-barcoded 5' primer along with a J-beta primer mix. TCRdb analysed the 5' RACE reads with MiXCR anew, one entry per CDR3 protein. Of roughly 800,000 distinct CDR3 sequences in the sample, over 45% were seen once. This entry belongs to a study of blood T cells in healthy people across ages. V was cut by 2 bases and J by 7 bases, with 15 bases left in between. This CDR3 has 14 residues. Germline V gives CDR1 SGHAT, CDR2 FQNNGV. Study-level findings and limits: Both naive CD4+ cell counts and diversity were greater in long-lived donors than in aged donors. Age showed a roughly linear inverse relationship with TCR beta diversity per million T cells.

This TCR derives from a man younger than 40 in good health. The chain uses TRBV11-2 and TRBJ2-7, with TRBD2 as a possible D gene (5 bases). Sequencing was performed on blood. The CDR3 region has the DNA TGTGCCAGCAGCTTATGGGCAAGTCGCGGGGAGCAGTACTTC. Protein: CASSLWASRGEQYF.